The T cell receptor (beta chain) under discussion was sequenced for a study of blood T cell repertoires in COVID-19. In the study overall: Researchers got acute and convalescent COVID-19 samples from the United States, Italy and Spain. The analysed material was cDNA or gDNA that came from T cells, B-cell-depleted T cells, or PBMCs.

CDR1 is SNHLY and CDR2 is FYNNEI in the germline V gene. V was trimmed by 3 bases and J by 2 bases, leaving 16 bases between them. The CDR3 loop spans 16 amino acids. Authors' data handling: Using reference gene primer amplification, nucleated cell counts were estimated. Sequencing used immunoSEQ multiplex PCR; TCRdb keeps in-frame clones, though not all of them. The V and J calls and clone size are taken from that table; D and trimming were inferred from the DNA. The repertoire includes around 100,000 clones, around four fifths of them detected once, and roughly a third sits in the top ten. Sequenced input: peripheral blood. J is TRBJ1-2 and V is TRBV2, with a weak D call TRBD1 (6 bases). The receptor was derived from a man in his 70s with active or convalescent COVID-19. The CDR3 loop reads CASSEVRTGLNYGYTF. CDR3 bases: TGTGCCAGCAGTGAGGTCCGAACAGGGTTAAACTATGGCTACACCTTC.